Listed below are T cell receptor beta chains from one sample, sequenced in a study of preoperative IRX-2 immunotherapy in early breast cancer. Here immunoSEQ multiplex PCR was the method, and the copy in TCRdb shows in-frame clones only, minus some. The sample holds 20,000 to 25,000 clones, roughly 90% seen once. The specimen was tumor tissue, collected after IRX-2 immunotherapy. These receptor sequences come from a human donor with breast cancer. The CDR3 runs from the conserved cysteine through the conserved F or W. Each record gives: J gene, clone size, D gene, V gene, CDR3 protein, CDR3 DNA. The D gene is left open where the match is weak. Some rows have no size entry. The others give once, few or many, or a class for an expanded clone.

TRBJ2-2	.	TRBD2	TRBV18	CASSPRTSGGYTGELFF	TGTGCCAGCTCACCTCGGACTAGCGGGGGCTACACCGGGGAGCTGTTTTTT
TRBJ1-2	.	.	TRBV11-3	CASSLGTALSTYGYTF	TGTGCCAGCAGCTTAGGGACAGCCCTATCTACCTATGGCTACACCTTC
TRBJ1-1	.	TRBD1	TRBV16	CASSQSYGQGNTEAFF	TGTGCCAGCAGCCAATCTTACGGACAGGGGAACACTGAAGCTTTCTTT
TRBJ1-2	.	.	TRBV6-1	CALSRAVGGYGYTF	TGTGCCTTAAGCAGGGCCGTAGGAGGCTATGGCTACACCTTC
TRBJ1-3	.	.	TRBV21-1	CASSPLKGVTGGTGNTIYF	TGTGCCAGCAGCCCCCTTAAAGGCGTTACAGGGGGCACTGGAAACACCATATATTTT
TRBJ2-5	.	.	TRBV5-1	CASSLASQETQYF	TGCGCCAGCAGCTTGGCCAGTCAAGAGACCCAGTACTTC
TRBJ2-3	few	.	TRBV4-2	CASSQGTRVGTDTQYF	TGTGCCAGCAGCCAAGGGACCAGGGTAGGGACAGATACGCAGTATTTT
TRBJ1-2	.	.	TRBV10-3	CAIRSSLSVIYGYTF	TGTGCCATCAGGAGCAGCCTGAGCGTCATCTATGGCTACACCTTC
TRBJ1-2	once	TRBD1	TRBV10-2	CASSESTGPYGYTF	TGCGCCAGCAGTGAATCGACAGGGCCCTATGGCTACACCTTC
TRBJ1-1	.	.	TRBV6-5	CASSYSAGWGNTEAFF	TGTGCCAGCAGTTACTCTGCGGGATGGGGGAACACTGAAGCTTTCTTT
TRBJ2-2	.	.	TRBV5-4	CASSLRSVSPGTGELFF	TGTGCCAGCAGCTTGCGGTCGGTTAGTCCGGGGACCGGGGAGCTGTTTTTT
TRBJ1-3	once	.	TRBV29-1	CSAKGGGGNTIYF	TGCAGCGCCAAAGGGGGGGGCGGGAACACCATATATTTT
TRBJ1-6	.	.	TRBV10-1	CASSEWGSPLHF	TGCGCCAGCAGTGAGTGGGGTTCACCCCTCCACTTT
TRBJ2-1	.	.	TRBV4-1	CASSKEVRREQFF	TGCGCCAGCAGTAAAGAGGTCCGTCGGGAGCAGTTCTTC
TRBJ1-4	.	TRBD1	TRBV4-2	CASSQADRGMNEKLFF	TGTGCCAGCAGCCAAGCGGACAGGGGAATGAATGAAAAACTGTTTTTT
TRBJ2-3	.	.	TRBV7-2	CASSLVVSADTQYF	TGTGCCAGCAGCTTAGTGGTCAGCGCAGATACGCAGTATTTT
TRBJ1-2	.	TRBD1	TRBV5-5	CASSGRSRGMVGYTF	TGTGCCAGCAGTGGGCGGAGCAGGGGGATGGTTGGCTACACCTTC
TRBJ1-2	.	.	TRBV4-2	CASSQDGWGQILNYGYTF	TGTGCCAGCAGCCAAGACGGCTGGGGGCAGATCCTTAACTATGGCTACACCTTC
TRBJ2-7	.	TRBD1	TRBV29-1	CSVEVRRDRGYEQYF	TGCAGCGTTGAAGTCCGCCGGGACAGGGGATACGAGCAGTACTTC
TRBJ1-2	.	.	TRBV5-4	CASSLDVENYGYTF	TGTGCCAGCAGCTTGGATGTCGAAAACTATGGCTACACCTTC
TRBJ2-6	.	.	TRBV19	CASSIGYSGANVLTF	TGTGCCAGTAGTATAGGATACTCTGGGGCCAACGTCCTGACTTTC
TRBJ1-2	.	TRBD1	TRBV18	CASSPVPGQGGGYTF	TGTGCCAGCTCACCCGTTCCGGGACAGGGGGGCGGCTACACCTTC
TRBJ2-3	.	.	TRBV6-1	CASSGAQGADTQYF	TGTGCCAGCAGTGGTGCCCAAGGGGCAGATACGCAGTATTTT
TRBJ2-4	.	TRBD1	TRBV18	CASSPTGAFAAKNIQYF	TGTGCCAGCTCGCCTACAGGGGCCTTTGCGGCCAAAAACATTCAGTACTTC
TRBJ1-4	.	TRBD1	TRBV2	CASSFGQGAREKLFF	TGTGCCAGCAGCTTCGGACAGGGGGCTCGTGAAAAACTGTTTTTT
TRBJ2-2	.	TRBD1	TRBV5-1	CASSQRGQGNTGELFF	TGCGCCAGCAGCCAAAGGGGGCAGGGGAACACCGGGGAGCTGTTTTTT
TRBJ1-2	.	.	TRBV6-5	CASSYSSVNYGYTF	TGTGCCAGCAGTTACTCCTCCGTTAACTATGGCTACACCTTC
TRBJ2-1	.	.	TRBV6-1	CASSVNPGHNYNEQFF	TGTGCCAGCAGTGTGAATCCGGGACACAACTACAATGAGCAGTTCTTC
TRBJ1-1	.	.	TRBV18	CASSPSAVVMNTEAFF	TGTGCCAGCTCACCCTCGGCCGTCGTTATGAACACTGAAGCTTTCTTT
TRBJ1-1	.	.	TRBV28	CASSFARNTEAFF	TGTGCCAGCAGTTTCGCCAGGAACACTGAAGCTTTCTTT
TRBJ1-1	.	TRBD1	TRBV5-1	CASSPDRGVLLTEAFF	TGCGCCAGCAGTCCGGACAGGGGGGTTCTGTTGACTGAAGCTTTCTTT
TRBJ1-2	.	TRBD1	TRBV9	CASSGGQGTYGYTF	TGTGCCAGCAGCGGAGGACAGGGGACCTATGGCTACACCTTC
TRBJ1-1	.	.	TRBV9	CASSVDRVGVTEAFF	TGTGCCAGCAGCGTAGACCGGGTTGGCGTGACTGAAGCTTTCTTT
TRBJ2-2	once	TRBD1	TRBV2	CAGNPGTGVPGELFF	TGTGCCGGAAATCCAGGGACAGGGGTCCCCGGGGAGCTGTTTTTT
TRBJ2-2	once	.	TRBV28	CASTARTEATGELFF	TGTGCCAGCACCGCTCGGACAGAGGCCACCGGGGAGCTGTTTTTT
TRBJ2-3	.	.	TRBV2	CASNSWPDTQYF	TGTGCCAGCAACAGTTGGCCAGATACGCAGTATTTT
TRBJ2-5	.	TRBD2	TRBV5-6	CASSTGTSETQYF	TGTGCCAGCAGCACGGGGACTAGCGAGACCCAGTACTTC
TRBJ2-5	.	TRBD1	TRBV5-1	CASSLYRGAETQYF	TGCGCCAGCAGCTTATACAGGGGAGCAGAGACCCAGTACTTC
TRBJ2-3	.	.	TRBV5-8	CASSLSGTDTQYF	TGTGCCAGCAGCCTGTCCGGCACAGATACGCAGTATTTT
TRBJ2-3	.	.	TRBV18	CASSPPATRTDTQYF	TGTGCCAGCTCACCACCGGCGACACGCACAGATACGCAGTATTTT
TRBJ1-1	.	TRBD1	TRBV28	CASSPPGQRLLDTEAFF	TGTGCCAGCAGCCCGCCGGGACAGAGGCTTCTTGACACTGAAGCTTTCTTT
TRBJ1-2	.	TRBD1	TRBV5-5	CASSPTGGRELYGYTF	TGTGCCAGCAGCCCAACAGGGGGCCGGGAACTATATGGCTACACCTTC
TRBJ1-2	.	.	TRBV29-1	CSVEIWPSPNYGYTF	TGCAGCGTTGAGATATGGCCCTCTCCTAACTATGGCTACACCTTC
TRBJ2-1	.	TRBD2	TRBV10-3	CAISDSGGHYNEQFF	TGTGCCATCAGTGATAGCGGGGGCCATTACAATGAGCAGTTCTTC
TRBJ1-6	.	.	TRBV11-2	CASSLGRGNSPLHF	TGTGCCAGCAGCTTAGGACGGGGAAATTCACCCCTCCACTTT
TRBJ2-1	.	TRBD1	TRBV9	CASSVGQGAVNEQFF	TGTGCCAGCAGCGTGGGACAGGGGGCGGTCAATGAGCAGTTCTTC
TRBJ1-2	once	TRBD1	TRBV2	CASGFLPSGTGAAGGTF	TGTGCCAGCGGATTCCTACCTTCCGGGACAGGGGCCGCCGGGGGCACCTTC
TRBJ2-5	.	.	TRBV28	CASSFGSVETQYF	TGTGCCAGCAGTTTTGGGTCCGTGGAGACCCAGTACTTC
TRBJ2-4	.	.	TRBV13	CASSPSISGAKNIQYF	TGTGCCAGCAGCCCGTCGATAAGCGGGGCCAAAAACATTCAGTACTTC
TRBJ1-2	.	.	TRBV28	CASSGAGYGYTF	TGTGCCAGCAGCGGTGCCGGCTACGGCTACACCTTC
TRBJ2-1	.	.	TRBV18	CASSPPGSEDEQFF	TGTGCCAGCTCACCACCAGGCAGCGAGGATGAGCAGTTCTTC
TRBJ1-3	.	.	TRBV29-1	CSVGTGGNTIYF	TGCAGCGTCGGTACAGGGGGAAACACCATATATTTT
TRBJ1-5	.	.	TRBV28	CASRLPQGSNQPQHF	TGTGCCAGCAGGTTACCTCAGGGGAGCAATCAGCCCCAGCATTTT
TRBJ2-2	once	TRBD1	TRBV7-7	CASSEGQHTGELFF	TGTGCTAGCAGCGAGGGACAGCACACCGGGGAGCTGTTTTTT
TRBJ2-3	.	TRBD1	TRBV5-6	CASSDSRTGGIGTQYF	TGTGCCAGCAGCGATTCAAGGACAGGGGGAATTGGTACGCAGTATTTT